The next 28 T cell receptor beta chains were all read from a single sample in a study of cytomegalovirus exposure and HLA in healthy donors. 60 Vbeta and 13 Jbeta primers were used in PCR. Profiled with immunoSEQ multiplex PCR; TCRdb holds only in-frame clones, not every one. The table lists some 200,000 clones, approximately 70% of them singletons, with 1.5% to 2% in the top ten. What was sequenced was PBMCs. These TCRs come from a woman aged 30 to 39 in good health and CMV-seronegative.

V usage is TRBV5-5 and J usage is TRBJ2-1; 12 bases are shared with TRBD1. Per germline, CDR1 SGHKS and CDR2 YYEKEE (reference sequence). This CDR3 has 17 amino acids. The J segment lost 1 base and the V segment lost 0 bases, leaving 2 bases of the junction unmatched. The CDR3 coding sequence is TGTGCCAGCAGCTTGGCGGGACAGGGGGCTTCCTACAATGAGCAGTTCTTC. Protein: CASSLAGQGASYNEQFF.

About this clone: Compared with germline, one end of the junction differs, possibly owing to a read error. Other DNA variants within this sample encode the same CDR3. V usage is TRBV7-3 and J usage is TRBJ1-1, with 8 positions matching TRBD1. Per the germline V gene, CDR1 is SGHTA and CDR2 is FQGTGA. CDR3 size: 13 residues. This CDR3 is CASSLTGGTEAFF. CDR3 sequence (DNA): TGTGCCAGCAGCCTAACAGGGGGCACTGAAGCTTTCTTT.

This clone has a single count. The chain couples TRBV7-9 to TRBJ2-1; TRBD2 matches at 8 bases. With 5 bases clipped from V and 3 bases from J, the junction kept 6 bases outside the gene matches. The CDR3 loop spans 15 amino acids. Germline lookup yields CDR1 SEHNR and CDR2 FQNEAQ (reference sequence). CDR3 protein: CASSPGGVDYNEQFF. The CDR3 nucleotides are TGTGCCAGCAGCCCCGGGGGGGTGGACTACAATGAGCAGTTCTTC.

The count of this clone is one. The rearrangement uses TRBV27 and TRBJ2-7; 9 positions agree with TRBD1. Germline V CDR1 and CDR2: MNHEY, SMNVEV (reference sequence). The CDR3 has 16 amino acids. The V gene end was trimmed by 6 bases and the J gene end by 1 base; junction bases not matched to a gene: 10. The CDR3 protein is CASRPVLGTGSYEQYF. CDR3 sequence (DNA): TGTGCCAGCAGGCCCGTTTTGGGGACAGGGTCCTACGAGCAGTACTTC.

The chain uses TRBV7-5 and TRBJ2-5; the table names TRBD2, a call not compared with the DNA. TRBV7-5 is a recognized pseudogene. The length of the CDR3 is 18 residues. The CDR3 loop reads CVRSLAQRGGWGQETQYF. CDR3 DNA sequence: TGTGTCAGAAGCTTAGCGCAGCGGGGGGGCTGGGGCCAAGAGACCCAGTACTTC.

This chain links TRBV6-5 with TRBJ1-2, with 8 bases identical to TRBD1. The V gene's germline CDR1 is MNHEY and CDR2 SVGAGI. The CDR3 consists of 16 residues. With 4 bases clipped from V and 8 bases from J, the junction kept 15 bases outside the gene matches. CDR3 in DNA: TGTGCCAGCAGTTCCCTTTTGACAGGGGTGAGATTCGGCTACACCTTC. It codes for CASSSLLTGVRFGYTF.

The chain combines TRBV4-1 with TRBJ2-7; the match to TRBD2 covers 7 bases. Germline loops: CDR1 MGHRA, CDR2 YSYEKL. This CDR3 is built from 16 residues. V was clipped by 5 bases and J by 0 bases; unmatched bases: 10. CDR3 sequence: CASSSLESGASYEQYF. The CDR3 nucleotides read TGCGCCAGCAGCTCCCTAGAGAGCGGGGCCTCCTACGAGCAGTACTTC.

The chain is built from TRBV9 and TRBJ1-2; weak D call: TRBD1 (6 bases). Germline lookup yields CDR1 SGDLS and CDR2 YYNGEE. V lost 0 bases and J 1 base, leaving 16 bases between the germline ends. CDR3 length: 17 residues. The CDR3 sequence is CASSVASLVQGNYGYTF. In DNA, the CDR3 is TGTGCCAGCAGCGTAGCTTCCCTAGTACAGGGTAACTATGGCTACACCTTC.

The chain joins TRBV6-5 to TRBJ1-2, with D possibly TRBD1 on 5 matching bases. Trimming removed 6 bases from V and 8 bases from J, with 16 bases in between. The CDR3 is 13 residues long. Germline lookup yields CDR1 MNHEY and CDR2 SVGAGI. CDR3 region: CASRMGGTEGYTF. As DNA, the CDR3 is TGTGCCAGCAGGATGGGGGGGACGGAAGGCTACACCTTC.

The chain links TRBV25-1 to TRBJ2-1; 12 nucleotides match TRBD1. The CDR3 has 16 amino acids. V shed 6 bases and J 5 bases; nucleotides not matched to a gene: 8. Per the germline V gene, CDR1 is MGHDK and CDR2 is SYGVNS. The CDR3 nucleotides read TGTGCCAGCAGGGCCTGGGGACAGGGGGCAAACAATGAGCAGTTCTTC. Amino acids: CASRAWGQGANNEQFF.

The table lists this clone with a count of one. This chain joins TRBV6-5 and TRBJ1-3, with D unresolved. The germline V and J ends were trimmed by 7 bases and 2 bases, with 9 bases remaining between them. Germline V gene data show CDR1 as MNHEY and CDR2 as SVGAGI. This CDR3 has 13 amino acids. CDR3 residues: CASTRGAGNTIYF. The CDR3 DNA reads TGTGCCAGCACCCGCGGGGCTGGAAACACCATATATTTT.

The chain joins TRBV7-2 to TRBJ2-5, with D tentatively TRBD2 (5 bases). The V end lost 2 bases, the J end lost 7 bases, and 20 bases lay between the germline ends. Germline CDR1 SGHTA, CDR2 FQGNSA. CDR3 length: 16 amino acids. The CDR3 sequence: CASSLIRVRDTGTQYF. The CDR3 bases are TGTGCCAGCAGCTTAATCCGTGTCCGGGATACGGGGACCCAGTACTTC.

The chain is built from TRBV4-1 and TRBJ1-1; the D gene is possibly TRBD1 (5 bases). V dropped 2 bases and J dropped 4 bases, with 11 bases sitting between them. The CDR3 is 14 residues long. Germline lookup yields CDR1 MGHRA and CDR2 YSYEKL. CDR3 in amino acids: CASSQSAGLTEAFF. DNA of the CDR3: TGCGCCAGCAGCCAATCAGCAGGGCTCACTGAAGCTTTCTTT.

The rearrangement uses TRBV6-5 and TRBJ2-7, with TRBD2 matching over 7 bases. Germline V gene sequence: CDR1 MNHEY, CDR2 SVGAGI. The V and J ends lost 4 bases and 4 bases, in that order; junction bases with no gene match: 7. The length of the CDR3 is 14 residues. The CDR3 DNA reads TGTGCCAGCAGTTTCACGCGGGAGCGGTACGAGCAGTACTTC. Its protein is CASSFTRERYEQYF.

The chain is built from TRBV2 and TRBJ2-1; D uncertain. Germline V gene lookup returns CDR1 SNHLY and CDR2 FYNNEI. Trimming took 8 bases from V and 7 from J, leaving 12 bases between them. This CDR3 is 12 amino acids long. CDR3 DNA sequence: TGTGCCAGCGAGGAACCACAAAATGAGCAGTTCTTC. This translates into CASEEPQNEQFF.

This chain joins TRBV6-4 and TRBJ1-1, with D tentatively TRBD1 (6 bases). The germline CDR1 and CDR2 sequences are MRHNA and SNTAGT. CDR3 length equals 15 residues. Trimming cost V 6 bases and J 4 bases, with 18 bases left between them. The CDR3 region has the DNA TGTGCCAGCAGGGAAACAGGGCTAGAGGTCACTGAAGCTTTCTTT. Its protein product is CASRETGLEVTEAFF.

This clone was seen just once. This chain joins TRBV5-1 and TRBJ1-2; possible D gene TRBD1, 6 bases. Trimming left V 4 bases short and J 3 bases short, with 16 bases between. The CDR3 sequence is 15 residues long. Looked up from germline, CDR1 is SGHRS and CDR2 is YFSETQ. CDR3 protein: CASSPGAGDDYGYTF. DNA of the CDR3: TGCGCCAGCAGCCCAGGGGCAGGGGACGACTATGGCTACACCTTC. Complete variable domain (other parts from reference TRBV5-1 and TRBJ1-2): KAGVTQTPRYLIKTRGQQVTLSCSPISGHRSVSWYQQTPGQGLQFLFEYFSETQRNKGNFPGRFSGRQFSNSRSEMNVSTLELGDSALYLCASSPGAGDDYGYTFGSGTRLTVV.

As DNA, the CDR3 is TGCGCCAGCAGCCCGGACAGGGTTGAATATAATTCACCCCTCCACTTT. Residues: CASSPDRVEYNSPLHF. The chain recombines TRBV5-1 with TRBJ1-6; TRBD1 agrees at 8 bases. The CDR3 covers 16 residues. The V gene end was trimmed by 4 bases and the J gene end by 4 bases; junction bases not matched to a gene: 7. Germline V CDR1 and CDR2: SGHRS, YFSETQ.

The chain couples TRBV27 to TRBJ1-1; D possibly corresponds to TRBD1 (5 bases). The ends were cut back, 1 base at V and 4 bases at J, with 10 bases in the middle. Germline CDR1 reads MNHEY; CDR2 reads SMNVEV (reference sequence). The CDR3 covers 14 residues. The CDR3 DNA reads TGTGCCAGCAGTTTATTTCCGGGGGGCACTGAAGCTTTCTTT. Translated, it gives CASSLFPGGTEAFF.

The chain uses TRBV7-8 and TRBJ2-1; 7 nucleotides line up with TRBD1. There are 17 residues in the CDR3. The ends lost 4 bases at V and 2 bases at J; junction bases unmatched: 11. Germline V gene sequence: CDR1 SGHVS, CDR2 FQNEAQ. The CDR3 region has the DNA TGTGCCAGCAGCTCCCCCCCTCAGGGGGTCCCCTACAATGAGCAGTTCTTC. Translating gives CASSSPPQGVPYNEQFF.

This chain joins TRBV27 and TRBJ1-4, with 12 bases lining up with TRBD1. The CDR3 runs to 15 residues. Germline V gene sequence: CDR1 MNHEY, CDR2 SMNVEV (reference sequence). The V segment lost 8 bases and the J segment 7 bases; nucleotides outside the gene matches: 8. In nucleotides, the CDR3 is TGTGCCAGCCTCCAGTTGGGACAGGGGGCTGAAAAACTGTTTTTT. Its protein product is CASLQLGQGAEKLFF.

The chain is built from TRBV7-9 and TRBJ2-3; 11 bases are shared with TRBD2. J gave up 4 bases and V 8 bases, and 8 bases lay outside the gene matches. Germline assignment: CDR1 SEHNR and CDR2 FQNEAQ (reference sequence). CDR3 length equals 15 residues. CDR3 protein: CASEGTSGSADTQYF. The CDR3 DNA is TGTGCCAGCGAGGGAACTAGCGGGAGCGCAGATACGCAGTATTTT.

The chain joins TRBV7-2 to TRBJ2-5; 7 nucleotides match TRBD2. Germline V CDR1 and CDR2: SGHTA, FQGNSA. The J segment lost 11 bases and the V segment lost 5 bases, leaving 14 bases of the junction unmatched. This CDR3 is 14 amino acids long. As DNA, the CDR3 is TGTGCCAGCAGCACCCAGTGGAGGGCGGGGGAGCAGTACTTC. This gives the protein CASSTQWRAGEQYF.

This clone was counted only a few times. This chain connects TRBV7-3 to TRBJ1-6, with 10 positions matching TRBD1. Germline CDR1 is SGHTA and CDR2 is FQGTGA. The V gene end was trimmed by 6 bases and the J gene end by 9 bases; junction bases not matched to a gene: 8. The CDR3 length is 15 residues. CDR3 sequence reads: CASSLTGGYVSPLHF. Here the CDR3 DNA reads TGTGCCAGCAGTTTGACAGGGGGCTATGTTTCACCCCTCCACTTT.

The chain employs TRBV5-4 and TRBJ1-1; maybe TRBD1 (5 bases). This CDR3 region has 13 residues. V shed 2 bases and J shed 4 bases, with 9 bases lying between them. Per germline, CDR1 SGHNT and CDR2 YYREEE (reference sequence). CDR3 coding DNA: TGTGCCAGCAGCTTTTCCCAGGGCACTGAAGCTTTCTTT. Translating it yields CASSFSQGTEAFF.

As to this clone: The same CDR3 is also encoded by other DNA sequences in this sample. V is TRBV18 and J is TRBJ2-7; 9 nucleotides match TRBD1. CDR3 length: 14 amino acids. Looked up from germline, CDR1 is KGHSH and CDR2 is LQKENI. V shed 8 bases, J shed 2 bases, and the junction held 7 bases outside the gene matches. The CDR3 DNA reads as TGTGCCAGCAGCTTCCGACAGGGGGCCTACGAGCAGTACTTC. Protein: CASSFRQGAYEQYF.

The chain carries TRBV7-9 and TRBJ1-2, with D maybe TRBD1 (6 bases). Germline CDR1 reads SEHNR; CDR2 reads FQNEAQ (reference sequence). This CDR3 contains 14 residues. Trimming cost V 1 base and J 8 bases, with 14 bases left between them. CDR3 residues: CASSLVNQGTGYTF. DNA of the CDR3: TGTGCCAGCAGCTTAGTTAATCAGGGGACCGGCTACACCTTC.

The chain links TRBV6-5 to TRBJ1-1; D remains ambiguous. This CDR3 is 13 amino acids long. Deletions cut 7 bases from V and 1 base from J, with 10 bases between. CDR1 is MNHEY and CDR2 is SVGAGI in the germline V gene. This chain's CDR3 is CASTQHPNTEAFF. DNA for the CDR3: TGTGCCAGCACCCAACACCCGAACACTGAAGCTTTCTTT.